This T cell receptor beta chain was captured in a study of blood T cell repertoires in COVID-19. Study context: Whether acute or convalescent, the COVID-19 samples came from the United States, Italy and Spain.

The CDR3 loop spans 14 amino acids. The trim removed 4 bases at V and 6 bases at J, leaving 7 bases unmatched. Per germline, CDR1 SGHRS and CDR2 YFSETQ. Measured with immunoSEQ multiplex PCR; TCRdb has only the in-frame clones, and not every one. The sample lists about 500,000 clones; 75% to 90% were seen once. The specimen sequenced was PBMCs or T cells enriched from blood (not recorded which). The TCR sequence derives from a woman aged 18 to 35 who had recovered from COVID-19. This rearrangement joins TRBV5-1 to TRBJ2-3; 8 bases are a match to TRBD2. DNA of the CDR3: TGCGCCAGCAGCCGGGGTAGCGGGGAGGATACGCAGTATTTT. This codes for CASSRGSGEDTQYF.